Listed below are T cell receptor beta chains from one sample, sequenced in a study of blood T cells in healthy people across ages. TCRdb reanalysed the 5' RACE reads using MiXCR and keeps one entry per CDR3 protein. The sample shows some 800,000 distinct CDR3 sequences, 25% of them seen only once. This sample also appeared in a second study, on T cells of mothers and their children.

The sequencing sample was made of blood. The receptors were gathered from a boy under 18 in good health. The CDR3 runs from the conserved cysteine through the conserved F or W. The D gene is left open where the match is weak. Clone size, where shown, is once, few, many, or a class for clones that have expanded.

D: .; V: TRBV2; size: few; J: TRBJ2-5; DNA: TGTGCCAGCAGTCGACAGCGCCAAGAGACCCAGTACTTC; CDR3: CASSRQRQETQYF
D: .; V: TRBV12-3/TRBV12-4; size: .; J: TRBJ2-1; DNA: TGTGCCAGCAGTTTTTTCGCGCGGAATGAGCAGTTCTTC; CDR3: CASSFFARNEQFF
D: .; V: TRBV12-3/TRBV12-4; size: .; J: TRBJ2-7; DNA: TGTGCCAGCAGTTTACCAGCCTCCTACGAGCAGTACTTC; CDR3: CASSLPASYEQYF
D: .; V: TRBV7-3; size: .; J: TRBJ2-3; DNA: TGTGCCAGCAGCTCTAGGGCTAATCCTAGCACAGATACGCAGTATTTT; CDR3: CASSSRANPSTDTQYF
D: TRBD1; V: TRBV2; size: .; J: TRBJ2-5; DNA: TGTGCCAGCACTACCGGACAGGGGGCTCTCCAAGAGACCCAGTACTTC; CDR3: CASTTGQGALQETQYF
D: .; V: TRBV4-3; size: .; J: TRBJ2-5; DNA: TGCGCCAGCAGCCAGGTCAGGGGTCAGACCCAGTACTTC; CDR3: CASSQVRGQTQYF
D: .; V: TRBV10-2; size: .; J: TRBJ2-3; DNA: TGCGCCAGCAGTGAAGATACGGCGGGCGGTACGCAGTATTTT; CDR3: CASSEDTAGGTQYF
D: .; V: TRBV29-1; size: few; J: TRBJ2-1; DNA: TGCAGCGTTGACGGGGGAAATAACAATGAGCAGTTCTTC; CDR3: CSVDGGNNNEQFF
D: TRBD2; V: TRBV5-5; size: few; J: TRBJ2-5; DNA: TGTGCCAGCACTATGGCACTAGCGGGAGGGGAGGGGTTCTTC; CDR3: CASTMALAGGEGFF
D: TRBD1; V: TRBV7-3; size: few; J: TRBJ2-7; DNA: TGTGCCAGCAGCCGCCTCCCGGGACAGGGGGCTGGCGAGCAGTACTTC; CDR3: CASSRLPGQGAGEQYF
D: .; V: TRBV7-3; size: many; J: TRBJ2-7; DNA: TGTGCCAGCAGCTTAGGAACCGAGTCCGAGCAGTACTTC; CDR3: CASSLGTESEQYF
D: .; V: TRBV10-3; size: .; J: TRBJ1-1; DNA: TGTGCCATCAGTGGGGGGACAGAAGCTTTCTTT; CDR3: CAISGGTEAFF
D: .; V: TRBV7-7; size: .; J: TRBJ2-5; DNA: TGTGCTAGCAGCTTAGGGCTCCAGGGGACGGAGACCCAGTACTTC; CDR3: CASSLGLQGTETQYF
D: .; V: TRBV29-1; size: few; J: TRBJ2-7; DNA: TGCAGCGCTATGACCTCCTACTACGAGCAGTACTTC; CDR3: CSAMTSYYEQYF
D: .; V: TRBV7-6; size: .; J: TRBJ2-5; DNA: TGTGCCAGCAGCTTAGTGCAGGGAACGGAGACCCAGTACTTC; CDR3: CASSLVQGTETQYF
D: TRBD1; V: TRBV7-9; size: .; J: TRBJ2-4; DNA: TGTGCCAGCAGCTTACAGGGGGCAATTCAGTACTTC; CDR3: CASSLQGAIQYF
D: .; V: TRBV7-2; size: .; J: TRBJ1-4; DNA: TGTGCCAGCAGCTTAAGGGGCGAGGAAAAACTGTTTTTT; CDR3: CASSLRGEEKLFF
D: .; V: TRBV29-1; size: many; J: TRBJ2-7; DNA: TGCAGCGGGAAGGAGTCCTACGAGCAGTACTTC; CDR3: CSGKESYEQYF
D: .; V: TRBV7-8; size: few; J: TRBJ2-6; DNA: TGTGACAGCAGCTTAGCCCGCTCTGGGGCCAACGTCCTGACTTTC; CDR3: CDSSLARSGANVLTF
D: .; V: TRBV20-1; size: .; J: TRBJ1-2; DNA: TGCAGTGCGGAGAGGACAGCCACCTATGGCTACACCTTC; CDR3: CSAERTATYGYTF
D: .; V: TRBV20-1; size: few; J: TRBJ2-1; DNA: TGCAGTGCTAGAGATCCCTTCAATGAGCAGTTCTTC; CDR3: CSARDPFNEQFF
D: .; V: TRBV28; size: few; J: TRBJ1-1; DNA: TGTGCCAGCAGTTTAAAAGGAAGAAAAGAAGCTTTCTTT; CDR3: CASSLKGRKEAFF
D: TRBD2; V: TRBV28; size: few; J: TRBJ2-1; DNA: TGTGCCAGCAGTCATCGGACTAGCGGGAGGGATGAGCAGTTCTTC; CDR3: CASSHRTSGRDEQFF
D: .; V: TRBV29-1; size: .; J: TRBJ2-7; DNA: TGCAGCGTTGCCGGGGTGAAGGAAGACAGGTACGAGCAGTACTTC; CDR3: CSVAGVKEDRYEQYF
D: .; V: TRBV6-5; size: few; J: TRBJ1-3; DNA: TGTGCCAGCAGCCTACAGGGCTTCTCTGGAAACACCATATATTTT; CDR3: CASSLQGFSGNTIYF
D: .; V: TRBV28; size: .; J: TRBJ2-4; DNA: TGTGCCAGCAGTTTGCCCCCTGGGAAAGCCAAAAACATTCAGTACTTC; CDR3: CASSLPPGKAKNIQYF
D: TRBD2; V: TRBV10-3; size: .; J: TRBJ2-3; DNA: TGTGCCATCAGTGAGTTAGCGGGGGGGCGAACAGATACGCAGTATTTT; CDR3: CAISELAGGRTDTQYF
D: .; V: TRBV27; size: few; J: TRBJ1-6; DNA: TGTGCCAGCAGTTTTGGGGAGGGAGGTAATTCACCCCTCCACTTT; CDR3: CASSFGEGGNSPLHF
D: .; V: TRBV19; size: .; J: TRBJ1-1; DNA: TGTGCCAGTAAAGTTTTCGAGAACACTGAAGCTTTCTTT; CDR3: CASKVFENTEAFF
D: .; V: TRBV7-9; size: .; J: TRBJ1-2; DNA: TGTGCCAGCAGCTTAGGTTGGGGGCCGGATGGCTACACCTTC; CDR3: CASSLGWGPDGYTF
D: .; V: TRBV5-1; size: few; J: TRBJ2-5; DNA: TGCGCCAGCAGCTTGAGCTCGGAAGGTTTAGAGACCCAGTACTTC; CDR3: CASSLSSEGLETQYF
D: TRBD2; V: TRBV12-3/TRBV12-4; size: few; J: TRBJ2-7; DNA: TGTGCCAGCAGTTCGCCCTCTAGCGGGCTAAACTACGAGCAGTACTTC; CDR3: CASSSPSSGLNYEQYF
D: .; V: TRBV15; size: few; J: TRBJ1-2; DNA: TGTGCCACCAGCCCGCGGGGGTCCGGCTATGGCTACACCTTC; CDR3: CATSPRGSGYGYTF
D: TRBD2; V: TRBV20-1; size: .; J: TRBJ2-7; DNA: TGCAGTGCTAGAGATGAGAGACTAGCGGGGGGGGAGCAGTACTTC; CDR3: CSARDERLAGGEQYF
D: .; V: TRBV6-6; size: .; J: TRBJ2-6; DNA: TGTGCCAGCAGCGATACTAGTCCTGGGGCCAACGTCCTGACTTTC; CDR3: CASSDTSPGANVLTF
D: .; V: TRBV11-2; size: .; J: TRBJ1-4; DNA: TGTGCCAGCAGACCCAGAATTTCAACTAATGAAAAACTGTTTTTT; CDR3: CASRPRISTNEKLFF